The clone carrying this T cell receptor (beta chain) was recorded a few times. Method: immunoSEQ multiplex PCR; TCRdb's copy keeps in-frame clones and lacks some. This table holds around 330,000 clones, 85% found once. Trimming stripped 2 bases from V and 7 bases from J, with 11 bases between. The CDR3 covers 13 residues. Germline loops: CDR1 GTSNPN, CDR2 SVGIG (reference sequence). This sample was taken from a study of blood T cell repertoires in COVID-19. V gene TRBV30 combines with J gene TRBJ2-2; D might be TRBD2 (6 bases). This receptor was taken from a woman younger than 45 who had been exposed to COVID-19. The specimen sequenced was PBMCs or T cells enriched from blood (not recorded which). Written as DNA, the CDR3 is TGTGCCTGGAGTATGCAGGGAGGCGGGGAGCTGTTTTTT. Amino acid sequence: CAWSMQGGGELFF.